This TCR beta chain appears in the sequencing data of a study of blood T cell repertoires in COVID-19. Study-level background: T cells, B-cell-depleted T cells, or PBMCs provided the cDNA or gDNA that served as material.

This clone was observed a few times. In the original processing: Amplification of reference gene primers provided the estimated nucleated cell counts. Libraries were prepared by immunoSEQ multiplex PCR; TCRdb keeps only in-frame clonotypes and omits some of them. From that table come the V and J calls and clone size; the DNA was used to work out D and trimming. The profile shows roughly 200,000 clones, 80% to 90% of them singletons. The CDR3 has 13 amino acids. Deletions cut 4 bases from V and 7 bases from J, with 14 bases between. Germline V gives CDR1 SGHKS, CDR2 YYEKEE (reference sequence). The J gene is TRBJ2-5, the V gene TRBV5-5; possible D gene TRBD2, 6 bases. Sequencing was done on a sample of peripheral blood. The origin of this receptor is a man aged 40-55 years with active or convalescent COVID-19. DNA of the CDR3: TGTGCCAGCAGCCCCACTCGTAGCGGGACCCAGTACTTC. As protein: CASSPTRSGTQYF.